One and the same sample provided the 11 T cell receptor beta chains below, sequenced in a study of blood T cell repertoires in COVID-19. Sequencing used immunoSEQ multiplex PCR; TCRdb keeps in-frame clones, though not all of them. This repertoire shows 100,000 to 150,000 clones, approximately 84% found once; its top ten account for under 15%. Sequencing was done on a sample of peripheral blood. Every receptor here comes from a woman aged 25 to 39 who had recovered from COVID-19.

The J gene is TRBJ1-5, the V gene TRBV7-9; 7 positions match TRBD1. Germline assignment: CDR1 SEHNR and CDR2 FQNEAQ (reference sequence). J gave up 1 base and V 4 bases, and 1 base lay outside the gene matches. The CDR3 length is 14 residues. CDR3 sequence reads: CASSSTGSNQPQHF. The CDR3 DNA reads TGTGCCAGCAGCTCGACAGGGAGCAATCAGCCCCAGCATTTT.

Only a few counts were recorded for this clone. This rearrangement joins TRBV2 to TRBJ2-7, with D possibly TRBD1 on 5 matching bases. This CDR3 comprises 14 residues. The germline V gene has CDR1 SNHLY and CDR2 FYNNEI. V was clipped by 2 bases and J by 3 bases, with 11 bases between them. DNA for the CDR3: TGTGCCAGCAGTGAACCCCAGGGCAACTACGAGCAGTACTTC. Translation gives CASSEPQGNYEQYF.

The rearrangement joins TRBV6-5 to TRBJ2-6; D not resolved. This CDR3 is 15 amino acids long. The germline V and J ends were trimmed by 5 bases and 3 bases, with 11 bases remaining between them. Germline lookup yields CDR1 MNHEY and CDR2 SVGAGI. The CDR3 here is CASSPNFHGANVLTF. In DNA, the CDR3 is TGTGCCAGCAGTCCCAATTTCCATGGGGCCAACGTCCTGACTTTC.

The chain joins TRBV3-1 (or the pseudogene TRBV3-2) to TRBJ2-1; 14 nucleotides line up with TRBD2. The CDR3 is made up of 17 amino acids. Germline V lookup: CDR1 LGHDT, CDR2 YNNKEL (reference sequence). Trimming removed 7 bases from V and 9 bases from J; junction bases left unmatched: 14. The CDR3: CASIKTGLAGDPGEQFF. DNA for the CDR3: TGTGCCAGCATCAAAACGGGACTAGCGGGGGATCCCGGTGAGCAGTTCTTC.

V usage is TRBV29-1 and J usage is TRBJ2-7, with D perhaps matching TRBD2 (5 bases). V was cut by 5 bases and J by 6 bases, with 17 bases left in between. Germline loops: CDR1 SQVTM, CDR2 ANQGSEA. The CDR3 extends over 13 amino acids. CDR3 in DNA: TGCAGCGTTATGAGCGGTGAGGGCCCCGAGCAGTACTTC. This encodes CSVMSGEGPEQYF.

A few counts support this clone. The J gene is TRBJ2-5, the V gene TRBV5-6; D perhaps matches TRBD1 (6 bases). The germline V gene has CDR1 SGHDT and CDR2 YYEEEE. The V and J ends lost 3 bases and 5 bases respectively, with 17 bases between them. The CDR3 covers 15 residues. CDR3 in DNA: TGTGCCAGCAGCTCAGACTACAGGGCATGGGAGACCCAGTACTTC. Translation gives CASSSDYRAWETQYF.

V and J are TRBV3-1 (or the pseudogene TRBV3-2) and TRBJ2-2, with D possibly matching TRBD2 (5 bases). This CDR3 region has 15 residues. The germline gives CDR1 LGHDT, CDR2 YNNKEL (reference sequence). Trimming took off 0 bases at V and 7 bases at J, with 12 bases between the two ends. The CDR3 coding sequence is TGTGCCAGCAGCCAAGATCGCTCGAGGGACGGGGAGCTGTTTTTT. Amino acid sequence: CASSQDRSRDGELFF.

This chain uses TRBV6-5 with TRBJ1-1; a possible D gene is TRBD1 (6 bases). V was clipped by 6 bases and J by 8 bases, with 16 bases between them. The germline CDR1 and CDR2 sequences are MNHEY and SVGAGI. The CDR3 length is 13 residues. In DNA, the CDR3 is TGTGCCAGCAGAAAAGAACAGGGCCCCGAAGCTTTCTTT. This encodes CASRKEQGPEAFF.

The CDR3 region is CASSLTSGDQETQYF. CDR3 DNA sequence: TGTGCCAGCAGCTTAACTAGCGGGGACCAAGAGACCCAGTACTTC. This chain connects TRBV7-8 to TRBJ2-5; 10 bases are a match to TRBD2. J lost 0 bases, V lost 2 bases, and 0 bases had no gene match. Germline lookup yields CDR1 SGHVS and CDR2 FQNEAQ. CDR3 size: 15 residues.

The chain combines TRBV2 with TRBJ2-1; D perhaps matches TRBD2 (6 bases). This CDR3 is 13 amino acids long. The V end was cut by 10 bases, the J end by 7 bases, with 17 bases between. Germline-derived CDR1 and CDR2 are SNHLY and FYNNEI. The DNA for the CDR3 is TGTGCCACCGAAAAGACTAGTCTGAATGAGCAGTTCTTC. It yields the protein CATEKTSLNEQFF.

This clone was recorded once. The rearrangement joins TRBV5-1 to TRBJ2-2, with D uncertain. V was cut by 4 bases and J by 1 base, with 8 bases left in between. Germline V lookup: CDR1 SGHRS, CDR2 YFSETQ. This CDR3 is built from 14 residues. CDR3 in amino acids: CASSMLLNTGELFF. The CDR3 nucleotides are TGCGCCAGCAGCATGCTACTGAACACCGGGGAGCTGTTTTTT.